This TCR beta chain emerged from a study of blood T cell repertoires in COVID-19. Study information: Whether acute or convalescent, the COVID-19 samples came from the United States, Italy and Spain. PBMCs, B-cell-depleted T cells, or T cells provided the cDNA or gDNA that made up the material.

The CDR3 length is 17 residues. The J segment lost 6 bases and the V segment lost 8 bases, leaving 16 bases of the junction unmatched. Per germline, CDR1 MNHEY and CDR2 SMNVEV (reference sequence). As handled by the study authors: Reference gene primer amplification in the assay estimated nucleated cell counts. Generated by immunoSEQ multiplex PCR, the TCRdb table keeps only in-frame clones and is missing some. The V and J calls and clone size come from that table; D and trimming were worked out from the DNA. This sample carries around 200,000 clones, approximately 86% of them seen once, and the ten largest clones take less than 3%.

Sequencing input: peripheral blood. The gene calls are TRBV27 and TRBJ1-5; 10 bases agree with TRBD1. The TCR comes from a middle-aged man with active or convalescent COVID-19. The DNA for the CDR3 is TGTGCCAGCCGCTATTCTGGGGGGACAGGGGTAACTCAGCCCCAGCATTTT. It encodes CASRYSGGTGVTQPQHF.